The rows below give T cell receptor beta chains drawn from one sample of a study of blood T cells in healthy people across ages. TCRdb redid the calling of the 5' RACE reads with MiXCR, one entry per CDR3 protein. This sample has 850,000 to 1,300,000 distinct CDR3 sequences; roughly 45% occur once, and the top ten carry about 20%. What was sequenced was blood. The receptors here all came from a woman aged 55-70 years in good health. The CDR3 runs from the conserved cysteine through the conserved F or W. The D gene is left open where the match is weak. Some rows mark clone size as missing; the rest say once, few, many or name a class of expanded clone.

clone_size j_call d_call v_call cdr3_nt cdr3_aa
- TRBJ2-7 TRBD1 TRBV5-1 TGCGCCAGCAGCCCGATGGGAGACAGGGGCAACGAGCAGTACTTC CASSPMGDRGNEQYF
- TRBJ2-1 - TRBV4-2 TGTGCCAGCAGCCAAGATCAAGGAGGGGCCTACAATGAGCAGTTCTTC CASSQDQGGAYNEQFF
- TRBJ2-7 TRBD1 TRBV11-2 TGTGCCAGCAGCCAAACCATACCCGTCCGGACAGGAGCCTACGAGCAGTACTTC CASSQTIPVRTGAYEQYF
- TRBJ2-7 - TRBV20-1 TGCAGTGCTAGGGAATCGGGGTTCTTCTACGAGCAGTACTTC CSARESGFFYEQYF
- TRBJ1-1 - TRBV6-6 TGTGCCAGCAGTTACTCGCAGGTGACTGAAGCTTTCTTT CASSYSQVTEAFF
- TRBJ2-3 TRBD1 TRBV29-1 TGCAGCGTTGAAGGTCGGGGACAGGGGCTAGATACGCAGTATTTT CSVEGRGQGLDTQYF
many TRBJ1-5 - TRBV29-1 TGCAGCGTTGAACAGGGCAGGGATCAGCCCCAGCATTTT CSVEQGRDQPQHF
- TRBJ2-1 - TRBV24-1 TGTGCCACCGGGAGAAGCTACAATGAGCAGTTCTTC CATGRSYNEQFF
- TRBJ2-1 - TRBV6-6 TGTGCCAGCATAAAGGACCCAGTGGGGAATGAGCAGTTCTTC CASIKDPVGNEQFF
once TRBJ1-2 - TRBV2 TGTGCCACCCGACAGAACTTCTACACCTTC CATRQNFYTF
- TRBJ2-1 - TRBV21-1 TGTGCCAGCACCACGATAGCGGGAGGCCGCAATGAGCAGTTCTTC CASTTIAGGRNEQFF
many TRBJ2-4 - TRBV20-1 TGCAGTGCTAGAGCCCTGCGGGGCGCGGCGAACATTCAGTACTTC CSARALRGAANIQYF
- TRBJ2-1 - TRBV28 TGTGCCAGCAGTTTACTCGGGGAGTACAATGAGCAGTTCTTC CASSLLGEYNEQFF
few TRBJ2-7 - TRBV27 TGTGCCAGCAGTTTATCATCAGGGGTCTATAACGAGCAGTACTTC CASSLSSGVYNEQYF
- TRBJ2-3 - TRBV20-1 TGCAGTGCTAGAGAGCGAGGGTTCCGGCTGGCACGCACAGATACGCAGTATTTT CSARERGFRLARTDTQYF
- TRBJ2-1 - TRBV19 TGTGCCAGTAGTATAGGTCAGAGTGAGCAGTTCTTC CASSIGQSEQFF
few TRBJ2-7 - TRBV6-5 TGTGCCAGCAGTTACCGGGGGCGTGGGGGCTCCGAGCAGTACTTC CASSYRGRGGSEQYF
- TRBJ2-5 - TRBV27 TGTGCCAGCAGTTTAGGACGGGGGTTTCGGGACAAAGAGACCCAGTACTTC CASSLGRGFRDKETQYF
few TRBJ2-3 - TRBV29-1 TGCAGCGTTGTTGGGGGAGGTCGGGATACGCAGTATTTT CSVVGGGRDTQYF
- TRBJ2-1 - TRBV7-8 TGTGCCAGCAGCCCAACGGAGAGGGTCGATGAGCAGTTCTTC CASSPTERVDEQFF
- TRBJ1-2 - TRBV2 TGTGCCACCCGGGACACTTCCCGGGGCTACACCTTC CATRDTSRGYTF
- TRBJ2-7 - TRBV14 TGTGCCAGCAGCCAAGTAGGGGTCCACGAGCAGTACTTC CASSQVGVHEQYF
- TRBJ2-3 - TRBV2 TGTGCCAGCAGGCCGACTCGTACTAGCACAGATACGCAGTATTTT CASRPTRTSTDTQYF
- TRBJ2-5 TRBD1 TRBV5-1 TGCGCCAGCAGCGGACAGGGGATAGGATCAAATGAGCAGTACTTC CASSGQGIGSNEQYF
few TRBJ2-7 TRBD2 TRBV7-9 TGTGCCAGCAGCTCACTAGCGGAACTTTCCTACGAGCAGTACTTC CASSSLAELSYEQYF
- TRBJ2-7 TRBD2 TRBV15 TGTGCCACCAAACCGGGACTAGCAGGCTACGAGCAGTACTTC CATKPGLAGYEQYF
many TRBJ2-6 - TRBV27 TGTGCCAGCAGTTCAGGGTTCTCTGGGGCCAACGTCCTGACTTTC CASSSGFSGANVLTF
- TRBJ2-2 - TRBV7-2 TGTGCCAGCAGCCGCAACGTGGGGAACACCGGGGAGCTGTTTTTT CASSRNVGNTGELFF
- TRBJ2-7 - TRBV27 TGTGCCAGCAGTCCATACCCACAGGGTTTCTACGAGCAGTACTTC CASSPYPQGFYEQYF
few TRBJ1-5 - TRBV28 TGTGCCAGCAGTTTTCAGCCCCAGCATTTT CASSFQPQHF
- TRBJ2-5 TRBD1 TRBV27 TGTGCCAGCAGTAGATACAGGGGGCGGGAGACCCAGTACTTC CASSRYRGRETQYF
- TRBJ1-2 TRBD1 TRBV29-1 TGCAGCGTCACCGGACAGGGGGCTGGCTACACCTTC CSVTGQGAGYTF
- TRBJ2-3 - TRBV29-1 TGCAGCGTTGAAGATACAGGTCGTACAAACACAGATACGCAGTATTTT CSVEDTGRTNTDTQYF
- TRBJ2-5 - TRBV27 TGTGCCAGCAGTTTCCTCCGGGACACAAACCAAGAGACCCAGTACTTC CASSFLRDTNQETQYF
few TRBJ2-3 - TRBV5-1 TGCGCCAGCAGCTACGGGGGAGGCGGCGTGGATACGCAGTATTTT CASSYGGGGVDTQYF